The TCR beta chain described here comes from a study of post-analysis software for immune sequencing data. Overall study context: Included among the disease courses, which were recorded for the cohort, were relapsing-remitting, secondary progressive and progressive-relapsing multiple sclerosis.

Details on this clonotype: The antigen is not known.

Overall study findings and caveats: The F measure placed samples prepared in the same batch into strongly shared clusters. Controls significantly exceeded multiple sclerosis patients in normalized Chao1 diversity.

The TCR beta cDNA libraries contained unique molecular identifiers. Some 500,000 cDNA molecules were obtained per 1 to 10 million input T cells. One entry per CDR3 protein, called by TCRdb with MiXCR from the PCR reads. The sample lists about 200,000 distinct CDR3 sequences; 29% were seen once. The TCR sequence derives from a girl aged 2 to 17 with multiple sclerosis. The sample taken for sequencing was blood.

CDR3 sequence reads: CASSFGQGTDTQYF. The CDR3 region has the DNA TGCGCCAGCAGCTTTGGACAGGGGACAGATACGCAGTATTTT. The J gene is TRBJ2-3, the V gene TRBV5-1, with 9 bases aligning to TRBD1. CDR3 length: 14 residues. CDR1 SGHRS and CDR2 YFSETQ come from the germline V gene. V shed 2 bases and J 3 bases; nucleotides not matched to a gene: 1.